One and the same sample provided the 20 T cell receptor beta chains below, sequenced in a study of blood T cell repertoires in COVID-19. The assay was immunoSEQ multiplex PCR, and TCRdb's table has in-frame clones only and misses some. The table lists roughly 80,000 clones, around 86% of them singletons. Sample: peripheral blood. The receptors come from a human donor in a cohort sampled during active COVID-19.

The rearrangement uses TRBV7-6 and TRBJ2-7; weak D call: TRBD1 (6 bases). The CDR3 has 15 amino acids. V lost 3 bases, J lost 2 bases, and 14 bases lay in between. CDR1 and CDR2 (germline): SGHVS, FNYEAQ. The CDR3 region has the DNA TGTGCCAGCAGCTTTAGCCAAGGGGGAACCTACGAGCAGTACTTC. Its translation is CASSFSQGGTYEQYF.

The rearrangement joins TRBV19 to TRBJ1-1; D might be TRBD1 (5 bases). The germline CDR1 and CDR2 sequences are LNHDA and SQIVND (reference sequence). This CDR3 comprises 17 residues. Trimming removed 8 bases at V and 5 bases at J, with 27 bases between. CDR3 in amino acids: CASSFLTSGTEGTEAFF. The DNA for the CDR3 is TGTGCCAGTTCCTTCCTTACCTCCGGGACTGAGGGGACTGAAGCTTTCTTT.

J is TRBJ1-6 and V is TRBV6-5; 7 nucleotides line up with TRBD1. Per germline, CDR1 MNHEY and CDR2 SVGAGI. The CDR3 contains 13 residues. V lost 2 bases and J lost 10; bases outside the gene matches: 2. The DNA of the CDR3 is TGTGCCAGCAGTTACGGGACAGAATCACCCCTCCACTTT. This sequence encodes CASSYGTESPLHF.

The chain recombines TRBV19 with TRBJ2-3, with D tentatively TRBD2 (5 bases). Germline V gene data show CDR1 as LNHDA and CDR2 as SQIVND (reference sequence). With 6 bases removed from V and 4 bases from J, the gap between germline ends came to 8 bases. The CDR3 loop spans 12 amino acids. The CDR3 sequence: CASREEADTQYF. CDR3 nucleotides: TGTGCCAGTAGGGAGGAAGCAGATACGCAGTATTTT.

The chain carries TRBV6-1 and TRBJ1-1; no reliable D call. This CDR3 has 14 amino acids. V lost 2 bases, J lost 4 bases, and 11 bases lay in between. The V gene's germline CDR1 is MNHNS and CDR2 SASEGT. DNA of the CDR3: TGTGCCAGCAGTGAAAGAGGGAAGGTCACTGAAGCTTTCTTT. Amino acid sequence: CASSERGKVTEAFF.

This clone was observed a single time. The chain recombines TRBV28 with TRBJ2-7, with TRBD2 matching 8 bases. The ends lost 7 bases at V and 0 bases at J; junction bases unmatched: 8. The CDR3 consists of 15 residues. Germline CDR1 is MDHEN and CDR2 is SYDVKM. CDR3 coding DNA: TGTGCCAGCACCGTCGGGGGGGGAAGCTCCTACGAGCAGTACTTC. Translation gives CASTVGGGSSYEQYF.

J is TRBJ2-1 and V is TRBV10-3; 8 bases line up with TRBD1. Losses at the gene ends were 3 bases for V and 2 bases for J; bases not matched to a gene: 6. This CDR3 has 16 residues. Germline CDR1 reads ENHRY; CDR2 reads SYGVKD. CDR3 nucleotides: TGTGCCATCAGTGACTCCACAGGGGGTCCCTACAATGAGCAGTTCTTC. It yields the protein CAISDSTGGPYNEQFF.

The chain links TRBV28 to TRBJ2-5; the D gene is possibly TRBD2 (5 bases). Trimming shortened V by 8 bases and J by 0 bases, and 16 bases separated the two germline ends. The CDR3 runs 15 residues. From germline, CDR1 is MDHEN and CDR2 SYDVKM. The DNA for the CDR3 is TGTGCCAGCGGTGAGTCGTCGGGGTACCAAGAGACCCAGTACTTC. It is translated as CASGESSGYQETQYF.

This clone is labeled as medium-sized. CDR3 amino acids: CASGTGYGYTF. DNA for the CDR3: TGTGCCAGTGGAACAGGGTATGGCTACACCTTC. This chain uses TRBV6-5 with TRBJ1-2, with a tentative D call TRBD1 (6 bases). The germline V and J ends were trimmed by 9 bases and 5 bases, with 10 bases remaining between them. This CDR3 is built from 11 residues. The germline V gene has CDR1 MNHEY and CDR2 SVGAGI.

The rearrangement joins TRBV10-3 to TRBJ2-5; D is ambiguous. Deletions cut 4 bases from V and 5 bases from J, with 5 bases between. This CDR3 has 11 amino acids. Germline CDR1 reads ENHRY; CDR2 reads SYGVKD. This CDR3 is CAISARETQYF. CDR3 coding DNA: TGTGCCATCAGTGCGCGGGAGACCCAGTACTTC.

The chain is built from TRBV19 and TRBJ2-7, with D perhaps TRBD2 (5 bases). Trimming stripped 6 bases from V and 2 bases from J, with 17 bases between. The CDR3 covers 15 residues. Germline assignment: CDR1 LNHDA and CDR2 SQIVND (reference sequence). CDR3 amino acids: CASRPEFAGAYEQYF. CDR3 nucleotides: TGTGCCAGTAGGCCAGAGTTCGCCGGGGCCTACGAGCAGTACTTC.

This clone was counted once. The CDR3, as DNA: TGCAGTGCTAGAGTAGATCTTGCCCAGTACTTC. This gives the protein CSARVDLAQYF. This sequence joins TRBV20-1 and TRBJ2-5, with D unclear. The ends were cut back, 1 base at V and 9 bases at J, with 9 bases in the middle. The CDR3 has 11 amino acids. Germline CDR1 DFQATT, CDR2 SNEGSKA (reference sequence).

J is TRBJ1-4 and V is TRBV30, with 7 bases fitting TRBD1. J lost 3 bases, V lost 3 bases, and 4 bases had no gene match. Germline V gives CDR1 GTSNPN, CDR2 SVGIG (reference sequence). The CDR3 totals 14 residues. The CDR3 DNA is TGTGCCTGGAGAGGGGACAGCTCTAATGAAAAACTGTTTTTT. It translates to CAWRGDSSNEKLFF.

The rearrangement joins TRBV3-1 (or the pseudogene TRBV3-2) to TRBJ2-7; TRBD1 aligns across 8 bases. The CDR3 covers 17 residues. From germline, CDR1 is LGHDT and CDR2 YNNKEL (reference sequence). The V gene end was trimmed by 2 bases and the J gene end by 4 bases; junction bases not matched to a gene: 13. CDR3 nucleotides: TGTGCCAGCAGCCAAAGGAGAGTAGGACAGGGTATATACGAGCAGTACTTC. Protein product: CASSQRRVGQGIYEQYF.

This chain uses TRBV6-5 with TRBJ2-7, with no clear D. The V end lost 5 bases, the J end lost 9 bases, and 11 bases lay between the germline ends. This CDR3 has 11 amino acids. Germline CDR1 MNHEY, CDR2 SVGAGI. The DNA of the CDR3 is TGTGCCAGCAGTAATCTAGAAGCGCAGTACTTC. Protein product: CASSNLEAQYF.

The rearrangement links TRBV19 to TRBJ2-3, with 9 nucleotides matching TRBD2. The CDR3 loop spans 16 amino acids. Trimming at V came to 4 bases and at J to 6 bases, leaving 11 bases not matched to a gene. Per germline, CDR1 LNHDA and CDR2 SQIVND (reference sequence). As DNA, the CDR3 is TGTGCCAGTAGTACCTCTCTAGCGGGACAAGTGGATACGCAGTATTTT. It encodes CASSTSLAGQVDTQYF.

The chain uses TRBV9 and TRBJ2-2; TRBD2 matches at 16 bases. CDR3 length equals 19 residues. V shed 3 bases, J shed 3 bases, and the junction held 8 bases outside the gene matches. Germline CDR1 SGDLS, CDR2 YYNGEE. The CDR3 here is CASSGWSGTSGRDTGELFF. DNA of the CDR3: TGTGCCAGCAGCGGTTGGTCCGGGACTAGCGGGAGGGACACCGGGGAGCTGTTTTTT.

The chain links TRBV6-1 to TRBJ2-1; 7 bases are a match to TRBD1. The germline gives CDR1 MNHNS, CDR2 SASEGT. CDR3 size: 14 residues. The trim removed 0 bases at V and 5 bases at J, leaving 1 base unmatched. CDR3 nucleotides: TGTGCCAGCAGTGAAGCTGGACAGGACAATGAGCAGTTCTTC. Its protein product is CASSEAGQDNEQFF.

The V gene is TRBV25-1, the J gene TRBJ1-1; a weak D match, TRBD1 (5 bases). Trimming left V 6 bases short and J 3 bases short, with 17 bases between. The germline V gene has CDR1 MGHDK and CDR2 SYGVNS. The length of the CDR3 is 15 residues. CDR3 DNA sequence: TGTGCCAGCAGCTATGGGACTTCGGGGGACACTGAAGCTTTCTTT. This codes for CASSYGTSGDTEAFF.

This rearrangement joins TRBV7-8 to TRBJ2-3; TRBD2 agrees at 8 bases. Germline CDR1 SGHVS, CDR2 FQNEAQ. Trimming took 2 bases from V and 4 from J; bases not matched to a gene: 8. The CDR3 totals 16 residues. The CDR3: CASSLTGAGGPDTQYF. For the CDR3, the DNA is TGTGCCAGCAGCTTAACGGGGGCGGGGGGACCAGATACGCAGTATTTT.